This TCR beta chain came from a study of T cell repertoires in cytomegalovirus infection. For the study at large: As its CMV epitopes, the study selected recently identified HLA-C-restricted and well-studied HLA-B-restricted targets.

This clonotype was seen at least ten times. The antigen is undetermined. TCRdb re-called the reads with MiXCR, one entry per CDR3 protein. The sample has around 230,000 distinct CDR3 sequences, about 39% seen once. Trimming pared 4 bases from V and 3 bases from J, leaving 13 bases between. The germline CDR1 and CDR2 sequences are MDHEN and SYDVKM. The CDR3 runs to 15 residues. The chain has TRBV28 and TRBJ1-5; possibly TRBD1 for D (6 bases). This TCR came from a human donor in good health (CMV status not recorded). Some clones in this sample may be carry-over from other donors' samples. The material sequenced was CD8+ T cells from cultured PBMCs, taken from culture after CMV antigen stimulation. In DNA, the CDR3 is TGTGCCAGCAGTTCCCCAGGGGTGCACAATCAGCCCCAGCATTTT. Translating gives CASSSPGVHNQPQHF.